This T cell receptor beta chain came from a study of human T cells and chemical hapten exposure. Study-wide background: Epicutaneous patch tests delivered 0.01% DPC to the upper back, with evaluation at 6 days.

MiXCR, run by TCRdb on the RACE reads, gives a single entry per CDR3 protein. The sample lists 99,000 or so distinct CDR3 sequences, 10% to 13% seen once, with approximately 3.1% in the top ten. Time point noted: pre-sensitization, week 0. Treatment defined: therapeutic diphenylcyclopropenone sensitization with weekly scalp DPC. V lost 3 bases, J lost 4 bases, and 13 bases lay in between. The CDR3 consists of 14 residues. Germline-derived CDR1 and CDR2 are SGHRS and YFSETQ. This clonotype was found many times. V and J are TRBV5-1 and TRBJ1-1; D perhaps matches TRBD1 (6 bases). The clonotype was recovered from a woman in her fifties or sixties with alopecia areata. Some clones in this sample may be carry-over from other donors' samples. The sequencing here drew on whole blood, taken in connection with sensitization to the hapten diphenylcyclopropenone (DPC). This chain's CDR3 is CASSSAPGATEAFF. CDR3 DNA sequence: TGCGCCAGCAGCTCGGCCCCAGGGGCCACTGAAGCTTTCTTT.